This T cell receptor (beta chain) was recorded in a study of somatic mutations in cytotoxic T cells in rheumatoid arthritis. Overall study: At nearly 100% purity, some V beta antibody-stained T-cell populations were flow-sorted, and these included V beta1+ cells that were sequenced for TCRB. Study-wide findings and caveats: Over 20% of CD8+ cells belonged to the largest CD8+ clone in about an eighth of the 65 patients.

V was clipped by 2 bases and J by 5 bases, with 19 bases between them. Germline loops: CDR1 SGHVS, CDR2 FQNEAQ. This CDR3 has 17 amino acids. Note on this clone: Its specificity is unknown.

The assay was immunoSEQ multiplex PCR, and TCRdb's table has in-frame clones only and misses some. This repertoire shows some 21,000 clones, roughly 80% found once; its top ten account for roughly 3.8%. The material sequenced was CD8+ T cells sorted from blood. The sequence came from an adult with rheumatoid arthritis. The chain employs TRBV7-8 and TRBJ2-4; tentatively, D is TRBD1 (5 bases). The CDR3 loop reads CASSLNIIIGVENIQYF. Written as DNA, the CDR3 is TGTGCCAGCAGCTTAAATATCATTATAGGGGTAGAAAACATTCAGTACTTC.